A single sample is the source of the 24 T cell receptor beta chains below, sequenced in a study of blood T cell repertoires in COVID-19. TCRdb's copy holds only in-frame clones and misses some; the assay was immunoSEQ multiplex PCR. The sample lists over 450,000 clones; about 89% were seen once. The sample consisted of peripheral blood. These receptor sequences come from a woman between 50 and 59 years old with COVID-19, enrolled during active disease.

This clone showed up just once. This chain links TRBV5-6 with TRBJ1-6, with 7 bases fitting TRBD1. V dropped 4 bases and J dropped 10; count of bases not matched to a gene: 14. From germline, CDR1 is SGHDT and CDR2 YYEEEE. The CDR3 has 16 residues. The CDR3 region has the DNA TGTGCCAGCAGCGCAAATCCAGGGGGTCTTAGATCACCCCTCCACTTT. It specifies CASSANPGGLRSPLHF.

The CDR3 is CASSQGDRHTEAFF. The CDR3, as DNA: TGTGCCAGCAGCCAAGGGGACAGACACACTGAAGCTTTCTTT. This chain uses TRBV3-1 (or the pseudogene TRBV3-2) with TRBJ1-1; 7 bases are a match to TRBD1. The CDR3 length is 14 residues. V lost 1 base and J lost 3; bases outside the gene matches: 2. Germline-derived CDR1 and CDR2 are LGHDT and YNNKEL (reference sequence).

The chain links TRBV11-2 to TRBJ2-7, with 8 bases that match TRBD2. The CDR3 runs 15 residues. Germline CDR1 SGHAT, CDR2 FQNNGV. The junction had 12 bases not matched to a gene; V was cut back by 6 bases and J by 5 bases. This chain's CDR3 is CASRQLTGTRNEQYF. CDR3 bases: TGTGCCAGCAGGCAACTCACCGGGACTAGAAACGAGCAGTACTTC.

Concerning this clone itself: Other DNA sequences from this sample encode an identical CDR3 as well. The chain uses TRBV7-9 and TRBJ1-2; D is unclear. V lost 5 bases and J 4 bases, leaving 8 bases between the germline ends. This CDR3 has 12 amino acids. Germline loops: CDR1 SEHNR, CDR2 FQNEAQ (reference sequence). The CDR3 nucleotides read TGTGCCAGCAGCCCCACAGCCTATGGCTACACCTTC. Its protein is CASSPTAYGYTF.

The chain recombines TRBV7-9 with TRBJ1-1; 11 bases are shared with TRBD1. Germline V gene lookup returns CDR1 SEHNR and CDR2 FQNEAQ (reference sequence). J was trimmed by 11 bases and V by 5 bases; bases with no gene match: 4. CDR3 length: 12 amino acids. Here the CDR3 reads CASSAGQGEAFF. CDR3 coding DNA: TGTGCCAGCAGCGCGGGACAGGGGGAGGCTTTCTTT.

The CDR3 DNA reads TGTGCCAGCAGTTTATTCTCGCGAACCGCGGGTACGCAGTATTTT. Its protein is CASSLFSRTAGTQYF. The gene calls are TRBV27 and TRBJ2-3; a possible D gene is TRBD2 (5 bases). Looked up from germline, CDR1 is MNHEY and CDR2 is SMNVEV (reference sequence). The CDR3 loop spans 15 amino acids. Deletions cut 1 base from V and 8 bases from J, with 16 bases between.

With respect to this clone: The junction shows a germline mismatch at one end, possibly a read error. The rearrangement joins TRBV19 to TRBJ2-2, with a weak D call TRBD2 (6 bases). The length of the CDR3 is 16 residues. CDR1 is LNHDA and CDR2 is SQIVND in the germline V gene (reference sequence). The CDR3 nucleotides are TGTGCCAGTACTATAATTAGACTAGACGGGACCGGGGAGCTGTTTTTT. Protein sequence: CASTIIRLDGTGELFF.

This chain connects TRBV30 to TRBJ1-2, with a weak D call TRBD1 (6 bases). The V gene's germline CDR1 is GTSNPN and CDR2 SVGIG (reference sequence). This CDR3 is built from 12 residues. V was pared by 4 bases and J by 4 bases, with 10 bases between. CDR3 nucleotide sequence: TGTGCCTGGATCCGGGACACCTATGGCTACACCTTC. Residues: CAWIRDTYGYTF. Using reference TRBV30 and TRBJ1-2 for the parts outside the CDR3, the full variable domain is SQTIHQWPATLVQPVGSPLSLECTVEGTSNPNLYWYRQAAGRGLQLLFYSVGIGQISSEVPQNLSASRPQDRQFILSSKKLLLSDSGFYLCAWIRDTYGYTFGSGTRLTVV.

CDR3 nucleotide sequence: TGTGCCAGCAGCCCGAATGAAAAACTGTTTTTT. Protein: CASSPNEKLFF. The gene calls are TRBV2 and TRBJ1-4, with D unclear. This CDR3 spans 11 amino acids. Trimming took off 6 bases at V and 5 bases at J, with 4 bases between the two ends. From germline, CDR1 is SNHLY and CDR2 FYNNEI.

V is TRBV2 and J is TRBJ1-2, with D uncertain. Germline V lookup: CDR1 SNHLY, CDR2 FYNNEI. Trimming cost V 7 bases and J 5 bases, with 17 bases left between them. The CDR3 consists of 14 residues. The CDR3: CASMEDPGGYGYTF. The CDR3 DNA is TGTGCCAGCATGGAAGACCCGGGTGGATATGGCTACACCTTC.

J is TRBJ1-1 and V is TRBV28; 8 bases agree with TRBD1. The CDR3 spans 15 residues. Germline V gene lookup returns CDR1 MDHEN and CDR2 SYDVKM. The trim removed 5 bases at V and 3 bases at J, leaving 8 bases unmatched. The CDR3 region has the DNA TGTGCCAGCAGTCCCTGGACAGGGTTATACACTGAAGCTTTCTTT. It specifies CASSPWTGLYTEAFF.

The chain combines TRBV10-3 with TRBJ2-3; 9 bases match TRBD1. Germline V gene lookup returns CDR1 ENHRY and CDR2 SYGVKD. Trimming cost V 3 bases and J 4 bases; bases outside gene matches: 2. This CDR3 comprises 14 residues. CDR3 region: CAISETGGADTQYF. The CDR3 nucleotides read TGTGCCATCAGTGAAACAGGGGGCGCAGATACGCAGTATTTT.

This rearrangement joins TRBV5-1 to TRBJ1-1; unclear D gene. The CDR3 runs to 19 residues. V lost 0 bases, J lost 5 bases, and 26 bases lay in between. From germline, CDR1 is SGHRS and CDR2 YFSETQ. This CDR3 reads CASSLDGRSGSGKTTEAFF. The CDR3 bases are TGCGCCAGCAGCTTGGACGGACGTTCGGGGTCGGGGAAAACTACTGAAGCTTTCTTT.

This clone has a handful of counts. The J gene is TRBJ1-6, the V gene TRBV2; 9 bases align to TRBD1. Germline V gives CDR1 SNHLY, CDR2 FYNNEI. The V segment lost 6 bases and the J segment 7 bases; nucleotides outside the gene matches: 4. The CDR3 covers 14 residues. Here the CDR3 reads CASRQGTGNSPLHF. In DNA form, the CDR3 reads TGTGCCAGCAGGCAAGGGACAGGGAATTCACCCCTCCACTTT.

The chain links TRBV11-2 to TRBJ2-2, with TRBD1 matching 7 bases. With V trimmed by 5 bases and J by 6 bases, 3 bases remained unmatched. The CDR3 length is 13 residues. Germline V gives CDR1 SGHAT, CDR2 FQNNGV. Here the CDR3 reads CASSTDRAGELFF. The CDR3, as DNA: TGTGCCAGCAGCACCGACAGGGCCGGGGAGCTGTTTTTT.

The chain joins TRBV6-6 to TRBJ2-6; weak D call: TRBD1 (6 bases). Germline V gene data show CDR1 as MNHNY and CDR2 as SVGAGI (reference sequence). The V gene lost 7 bases and the J gene lost 0 bases, with 13 bases spanning the gap. The CDR3 spans 16 residues. Here the CDR3 DNA reads TGTGCCAGCACCCGGACAGTAAGCTCTGGGGCCAACGTCCTGACTTTC. This gives the protein CASTRTVSSGANVLTF.

Regarding this clone: The same CDR3 also results from other DNA sequences found in this sample. The chain combines TRBV5-6 with TRBJ1-5, with D uncertain. CDR1 SGHDT and CDR2 YYEEEE come from the germline V gene. The germline V and J ends were trimmed by 2 bases and 2 bases, with 8 bases remaining between them. The CDR3 contains 14 residues. CDR3 loop: CASSFGRGNQPQHF. CDR3 bases: TGTGCCAGCAGCTTCGGTCGGGGCAATCAGCCCCAGCATTTT.

V usage is TRBV28 and J usage is TRBJ1-2; D gene unclear. The CDR3 has 12 residues. The germline CDR1 and CDR2 sequences are MDHEN and SYDVKM. Trimming took 4 bases from V and 5 from J, leaving 8 bases between them. CDR3 in amino acids: CASSSAIYGYTF. CDR3 DNA sequence: TGTGCCAGCAGTTCAGCGATTTATGGCTACACCTTC.

The rearrangement joins TRBV10-3 to TRBJ1-5; possibly TRBD1 for D (5 bases). The CDR3 consists of 14 residues. CDR1 and CDR2 (germline): ENHRY, SYGVKD. With 6 bases removed from V and 5 bases from J, the gap between germline ends came to 14 bases. Written as DNA, the CDR3 is TGTGCCATCAGCCCTAGAGGAGGGGATCAGCCCCAGCATTTT. Its translation: CAISPRGGDQPQHF.

The CDR3 region is CASSTRINTEAFF. CDR3 coding DNA: TGCGCCAGCAGCACTAGGATTAACACTGAAGCTTTCTTT. The chain recombines TRBV5-1 with TRBJ1-1; D gene unclear. This CDR3 contains 13 residues. Germline V gene data show CDR1 as SGHRS and CDR2 as YFSETQ. V gave up 4 bases and J gave up 2 bases, with 9 bases separating them.

The chain combines TRBV7-3 with TRBJ2-2; 9 bases match TRBD1. Trimming removed 5 bases from V and 7 bases from J; junction bases left unmatched: 5. Germline V lookup: CDR1 SGHTA, CDR2 FQGTGA. The CDR3 length is 14 residues. This CDR3 reads CASSPQGADGELFF. In DNA, the CDR3 is TGTGCCAGCAGCCCACAGGGGGCCGACGGGGAGCTGTTTTTT.

This chain links TRBV27 with TRBJ1-1; 8 bases are a match to TRBD1. In germline, CDR1 is MNHEY, CDR2 SMNVEV (reference sequence). The CDR3 is 14 residues long. With V trimmed by 4 bases and J by 10 bases, 11 bases remained unmatched. CDR3 region: CASSWGGQGGRAFF. The CDR3 DNA reads TGTGCCAGCAGTTGGGGAGGACAGGGAGGTAGAGCTTTCTTT.

Only a few counts were recorded for this clone. The rearrangement links TRBV5-6 to TRBJ1-3; D is unclear. Trimming took off 2 bases at V and 0 bases at J, with 12 bases between the two ends. Germline V gene sequence: CDR1 SGHDT, CDR2 YYEEEE. This CDR3 contains 16 residues. CDR3 region: CASSFLRHSSGNTIYF. The CDR3 DNA sequence: TGTGCCAGCAGCTTTCTCAGACACTCCTCTGGAAACACCATATATTTT.

This chain uses TRBV6-2 or TRBV6-3 with TRBJ2-3, with TRBD2 matching over 8 bases. The germline CDR1 and CDR2 sequences are MNHEY and SVGEGT. V lost 6 bases to trimming and J lost 3 bases; unmatched junction nucleotides: 11. This CDR3 comprises 16 residues. In nucleotides, the CDR3 is TGTGCCAGCAGACCTACTGCGGGGGGCCGTACAGATACGCAGTATTTT. Protein sequence: CASRPTAGGRTDTQYF.